The 32 T cell receptor beta chains below all came from one sample that was sequenced in a study of spatial heterogeneity in lung cancer. TCRdb used MiXCR to reprocess the 5' RACE reads, holding one entry per CDR3 protein. The sample carries tens of thousands of distinct CDR3 sequences, approximately 15% recorded once. Time point: sample taken at primary tumor resection. Sequencing was performed on whole RNA extracted from tumor and nontumor lung tissue, or from frozen PBMC, and the material was left unsorted. The source was PBMCs, collected at surgery. The receptors come from a male donor with early-stage non-small cell lung cancer.

This clonotype was recorded a few times. V gene TRBV12-3 or TRBV12-4 combines with J gene TRBJ2-2; D possibly corresponds to TRBD2 (6 bases). V was pared by 3 bases and J by 4 bases, with 9 bases between. There are 14 residues in the CDR3. CDR3 loop: CASSFGGITGELFF. As DNA, the CDR3 is TGTGCCAGCAGTTTTGGGGGGATCACCGGGGAGCTGTTTTTT.

This clonotype was seen a few times. This rearrangement joins TRBV5-1 to TRBJ2-3; possible D gene TRBD2, 5 bases. Trimming removed 2 bases from V and 6 bases from J, with 16 bases in between. This CDR3 is 15 amino acids long. Germline V gene sequence: CDR1 SGHRS, CDR2 YFSETQ. CDR3 region: CASSFEGLDLDTQYF. In nucleotides, the CDR3 is TGCGCCAGCAGCTTTGAAGGACTGGATCTGGATACGCAGTATTTT.

The rearrangement uses TRBV4-1 and TRBJ1-2, with 10 bases fitting TRBD1. J lost 9 bases, V lost 3 bases, and 13 bases had no gene match. Germline-derived CDR1 and CDR2 are MGHRA and YSYEKL. The CDR3 sequence is 16 residues long. In nucleotides, the CDR3 is TGCGCCAGCAGCCACGGAGGGGACAGGGGCCTATGGAGCTACACCTTC. Translating gives CASSHGGDRGLWSYTF.

The sample holds a few counts of this clonotype. The J gene is TRBJ2-6, the V gene TRBV18; D might be TRBD2 (6 bases). CDR3 length: 17 residues. Trimming left V 3 bases short and J 1 base short, with 13 bases between. Germline CDR1 reads KGHSH; CDR2 reads LQKENI. The CDR3 nucleotides read TGTGCCAGCTCACCCGGGACTCCCGGATCTGGGGCCAACGTCCTGACTTTC. Protein: CASSPGTPGSGANVLTF.

This clonotype occurred many times. This chain joins TRBV4-1 and TRBJ1-1; the D is unclear. Trimming pared 4 bases from V and 1 base from J, leaving 13 bases between. The CDR3 has 15 amino acids. Looked up from germline, CDR1 is MGHRA and CDR2 is YSYEKL. Written as DNA, the CDR3 is TGCGCCAGCAGCCCCCGGGCTTCGGAGAACACTGAAGCTTTCTTT. It is translated as CASSPRASENTEAFF.

The chain uses TRBV20-1 and TRBJ2-1; 8 nucleotides match TRBD2. The CDR3 is 14 residues long. The V segment lost 6 bases and the J segment 4 bases; nucleotides outside the gene matches: 8. Germline V gene sequence: CDR1 DFQATT, CDR2 SNEGSKA (reference sequence). CDR3 region: CSALNSGRYNEQFF. In DNA form, the CDR3 reads TGCAGTGCGCTCAACAGCGGGAGATACAATGAGCAGTTCTTC.

This clonotype occurred a few times. J is TRBJ2-3 and V is TRBV29-1; the match to TRBD2 covers 11 bases. V shed 0 bases and J 0 bases; nucleotides not matched to a gene: 8. In germline, CDR1 is SQVTM, CDR2 ANQGSEA. This CDR3 contains 18 residues. CDR3 protein: CSVEEAASGRFSTDTQYF. For the CDR3, the DNA is TGCAGCGTTGAAGAGGCTGCTAGCGGGAGGTTCAGCACAGATACGCAGTATTTT.

The gene calls are TRBV7-3 and TRBJ2-7; the D gene is possibly TRBD2 (7 bases). The germline gives CDR1 SGHTA, CDR2 FQGTGA. This CDR3 is built from 16 residues. V was cut by 5 bases and J by 3 bases, with 20 bases left in between. The CDR3 loop is CASSPRGGSRSYEQYF. As DNA, the CDR3 is TGTGCCAGCAGCCCCAGGGGCGGGAGTCGCAGCTACGAGCAGTACTTC.

The rearrangement uses TRBV24-1 and TRBJ2-3; D could derive from TRBD1 or TRBD2 (5 bases each). From germline, CDR1 is KGHDR and CDR2 SFDVKD. The ends were cut back, 1 base at V and 6 bases at J, with 7 bases in the middle. The CDR3 is 13 residues long. CDR3: CATSDLWGDTQYF. The CDR3 DNA reads as TGTGCCACCAGTGATTTATGGGGGGATACGCAGTATTTT.

This clonotype was seen a single time. The chain has TRBV14 and TRBJ2-7, with TRBD1 matching over 12 bases. With 0 bases clipped from V and 4 bases from J, the junction kept 7 bases outside the gene matches. CDR1 is SGHDN and CDR2 is FVKESK in the germline V gene. This CDR3 spans 17 amino acids. DNA for the CDR3: TGTGCCAGCAGCCAAGAGCCCCCGGGACAGGGGGCGTACGAGCAGTACTTC. Residues: CASSQEPPGQGAYEQYF.

This clonotype showed up many times. The chain employs TRBV20-1 and TRBJ2-3; 9 bases agree with TRBD2. The V segment lost 3 bases and the J segment 3 bases; nucleotides outside the gene matches: 16. Looked up from germline, CDR1 is DFQATT and CDR2 is SNEGSKA (reference sequence). The length of the CDR3 is 18 residues. In DNA form, the CDR3 reads TGCAGTGCTAGCGGCCTAGCGGGAACTGGAGTTCGGACAGATACGCAGTATTTT. Protein sequence: CSASGLAGTGVRTDTQYF.

This clonotype was picked up many times. The chain recombines TRBV10-2 with TRBJ1-6; no reliable D call. This CDR3 spans 17 amino acids. V shed 0 bases and J shed 0 bases, with 9 bases lying between them. Germline V gene lookup returns CDR1 WSHSY and CDR2 SAAADI. CDR3 loop: CASSESKPSSYNSPLHF. The CDR3 bases are TGCGCCAGCAGTGAGTCCAAGCCTAGCTCCTATAATTCACCCCTCCACTTT.

This clonotype showed up many times. The chain joins TRBV4-3 to TRBJ2-3; D is possibly TRBD1 (5 bases). V was clipped by 2 bases and J by 4 bases, with 16 bases between them. Germline V gene lookup returns CDR1 LGHNA and CDR2 YSLEER. The CDR3 loop spans 16 amino acids. The DNA for the CDR3 is TGCGCCAGCAGCCAAATGGGATGGCAGGGCTCAGATACGCAGTATTTT. Translating gives CASSQMGWQGSDTQYF.

In this sample, this clonotype turned up many times. The rearrangement joins TRBV24-1 to TRBJ2-5; TRBD2 is a possible D gene (5 bases). Germline CDR1 and CDR2: KGHDR and SFDVKD. The CDR3 runs to 16 residues. Trimming left V 5 bases short and J 2 bases short, with 17 bases between. The CDR3 is CATSAPRSSGQETQYF. CDR3 bases: TGTGCCACCAGTGCCCCCCGGTCCAGCGGTCAAGAGACCCAGTACTTC.

The genes are TRBV7-9 and TRBJ2-7; D remains ambiguous. Trimming left V 0 bases short and J 7 bases short, with 10 bases between. The CDR3 loop spans 13 amino acids. The V gene's germline CDR1 is SEHNR and CDR2 FQNEAQ (reference sequence). DNA for the CDR3: TGTGCCAGCAGCTTAGCAGGGTTTGAGGAGCAGTACTTC. It encodes CASSLAGFEEQYF. Full variable domain (missing parts from reference TRBV7-9 and TRBJ2-7): DTGVSQNPRHKITKRGQNVTFRCDPISEHNRLYWYRQTLGQGPEFLTYFQNEAQLEKSRLLSDRFSAERPKGSFSTLEIQRTEQGDSAMYLCASSLAGFEEQYFGPGTRLTVT.

The chain uses TRBV6-2 or TRBV6-3 and TRBJ2-7; 10 bases align to TRBD1. This CDR3 comprises 18 residues. With V trimmed by 0 bases and J by 4 bases, 12 bases remained unmatched. Germline CDR1 and CDR2: MNHEY and SVGEGT. CDR3 sequence: CASSYSITGTGELYEQYF. In DNA, the CDR3 is TGTGCCAGCAGTTACTCGATTACCGGGACAGGGGAACTTTACGAGCAGTACTTC.

This rearrangement joins TRBV4-2 to TRBJ2-7, with 15 bases lining up with TRBD2. This CDR3 region has 18 residues. V trimming: 3 bases; J trimming: 6 bases; junction bases outside the gene matches: 12. The germline CDR1 and CDR2 sequences are LGHNA and YNFKEQ. CDR3 nucleotide sequence: TGTGCCAGCAGCCATTCGGGCCGGACTAGCGGGGGGGCTTTCGAGCAGTACTTC. Translating gives CASSHSGRTSGGAFEQYF.

The chain is built from TRBV10-3 and TRBJ2-3, with 7 bases identical to TRBD2. The germline V gene encodes CDR1 ENHRY and CDR2 SYGVKD. This CDR3 is built from 18 residues. The J segment lost 0 bases and the V segment lost 10 bases, leaving 19 bases of the junction unmatched. The CDR3 DNA follows: TGTGCCACGCGGCCGGGGGAGGGGCGCCTCCTGAGCACAGATACGCAGTATTTT. Protein product: CATRPGEGRLLSTDTQYF.

This clonotype was seen more than once but under ten times. The chain carries TRBV5-1 and TRBJ1-1; TRBD1 might be the D (6 bases). The CDR3 loop spans 14 amino acids. The V gene's germline CDR1 is SGHRS and CDR2 YFSETQ. V was shortened by 1 base and J by 4 bases, with 11 bases between the two germline ends. CDR3 amino acids: CASSLSGATTEAFF. The DNA for the CDR3 is TGCGCCAGCAGCTTGTCAGGGGCTACCACTGAAGCTTTCTTT. The full variable domain, its missing parts supplied by reference TRBV5-1 and TRBJ1-1, is KAGVTQTPRYLIKTRGQQVTLSCSPISGHRSVSWYQQTPGQGLQFLFEYFSETQRNKGNFPGRFSGRQFSNSRSEMNVSTLELGDSALYLCASSLSGATTEAFFGQGTRLTVV.

The table lists this clonotype with many counts. The chain combines TRBV12-3 or TRBV12-4 with TRBJ2-7; 13 positions agree with TRBD2. This CDR3 spans 16 amino acids. The trim removed 6 bases at V and 4 bases at J, leaving 9 bases unmatched. CDR3 region: CASRRTSGGAIYEQYF. The DNA for the CDR3 is TGTGCCAGCAGACGGACTAGCGGGGGAGCTATTTACGAGCAGTACTTC.

The gene calls are TRBV20-1 and TRBJ2-1, with TRBD2 matching 7 bases. Per the germline V gene, CDR1 is DFQATT and CDR2 is SNEGSKA (reference sequence). The V segment lost 1 base and the J segment 0 bases; nucleotides outside the gene matches: 6. There are 16 residues in the CDR3. For the CDR3, the DNA is TGCAGTGCTAGAGTAGGCGGGGGAGACTCCTACAATGAGCAGTTCTTC. Encoded protein: CSARVGGGDSYNEQFF.

V and J are TRBV3-1 and TRBJ2-1; the match to TRBD2 covers 8 bases. J gave up 6 bases and V 6 bases, and 10 bases lay outside the gene matches. Looked up from germline, CDR1 is LGHDT and CDR2 is YNNKEL (reference sequence). The CDR3 totals 15 residues. Here the CDR3 DNA reads TGTGCCAGCAGACCTACGGGGGGGGCGACCAATGAGCAGTTCTTC. It codes for CASRPTGGATNEQFF.

V usage is TRBV5-4 and J usage is TRBJ2-2; a weak D match, TRBD2 (5 bases). The CDR3 runs 12 residues. Germline V gene sequence: CDR1 SGHNT, CDR2 YYREEE (reference sequence). Trimming cost V 5 bases and J 8 bases, with 10 bases left between them. As DNA, the CDR3 is TGTGCCAGCAGGTTCCGGGATGGGGAGCTGTTTTTT. Protein product: CASRFRDGELFF.

There are many counts of this clonotype. The CDR3, as DNA: TGCGCCAGCAGCTTGGAGACTAGCGGGTACAATGAGCAGTTCTTC. Translation gives CASSLETSGYNEQFF. The V and J genes are TRBV5-1 and TRBJ2-1; 10 bases are a match to TRBD2. This CDR3 contains 15 residues. Per germline, CDR1 SGHRS and CDR2 YFSETQ. V shed 0 bases, J shed 4 bases, and the junction held 1 base outside the gene matches. Supplemented by reference TRBV5-1 and TRBJ2-1, the full variable domain reads KAGVTQTPRYLIKTRGQQVTLSCSPISGHRSVSWYQQTPGQGLQFLFEYFSETQRNKGNFPGRFSGRQFSNSRSEMNVSTLELGDSALYLCASSLETSGYNEQFFGPGTRLTVL.

This clonotype is termed medium-sized. The chain links TRBV11-1 to TRBJ2-2, with D uncertain. Germline V gene lookup returns CDR1 SGHAT and CDR2 FQDESV (reference sequence). Trimming cost V 0 bases and J 7 bases, with 9 bases left between them. The CDR3 is made up of 14 amino acids. The CDR3 nucleotides read TGTGCCAGCAGCTTAGCTCGCCAAGGCGGGGAGCTGTTTTTT. Amino acid sequence: CASSLARQGGELFF.

This clonotype occurred many times. The chain's CDR3 is CASSLLASRRLGSYEQYF. The CDR3 region has the DNA TGTGCCAGCAGTTTACTAGCTAGCAGGAGACTGGGTTCCTACGAGCAGTACTTC. This sequence joins TRBV28 and TRBJ2-7; TRBD2 might be the D (5 bases). This CDR3 has 18 residues. V lost 2 bases and J lost 1, with 21 bases in between. Germline V lookup: CDR1 MDHEN, CDR2 SYDVKM.

The chain is built from TRBV7-3 and TRBJ1-2; D is unresolved. The ends were cut back, 2 bases at V and 4 bases at J, with 11 bases in the middle. Germline CDR1 and CDR2: SGHTA and FQGTGA. CDR3 length: 14 residues. For the CDR3, the DNA is TGTGCCAGCAGCTTAGGTCCGGAAACCTATGGCTACACCTTC. The encoded protein is CASSLGPETYGYTF.

In its sample, this clonotype was seen many times. This chain links TRBV6-5 with TRBJ2-1; 9 bases fit TRBD1. This CDR3 is built from 14 residues. Per germline, CDR1 MNHEY and CDR2 SVGAGI. V shed 7 bases and J 8 bases; nucleotides not matched to a gene: 9. The CDR3 loop is CASTLRDRDDEQFF. The CDR3 bases are TGTGCCAGCACCCTAAGGGACAGGGATGATGAGCAGTTCTTC.

The chain combines TRBV6-2 or TRBV6-3 with TRBJ2-1; D gene uncertain. This CDR3 contains 21 residues. Trimming removed 0 bases at V and 0 bases at J, with 24 bases between. Germline V gene lookup returns CDR1 MNHEY and CDR2 SVGEGT. In DNA, the CDR3 is TGTGCCAGCAGTTACTCGAGAGTAGATAATAACCCGTCGGGCTCCTACAATGAGCAGTTCTTC. Translation gives CASSYSRVDNNPSGSYNEQFF.

The table lists this clonotype with many counts. V is TRBV3-1 and J is TRBJ2-2; TRBD1 might be the D (6 bases). The length of the CDR3 is 14 residues. Germline V gene lookup returns CDR1 LGHDT and CDR2 YNNKEL (reference sequence). With 6 bases removed from V and 1 base from J, the gap between germline ends came to 9 bases. The CDR3: CASRPGENTGELFF. The CDR3 DNA reads TGTGCCAGCAGACCAGGGGAGAACACCGGGGAGCTGTTTTTT.

This clonotype turned up a few times. This chain uses TRBV20-1 with TRBJ2-7, with TRBD2 matching over 13 bases. There are 17 residues in the CDR3. Germline V gene lookup returns CDR1 DFQATT and CDR2 SNEGSKA (reference sequence). V shed 3 bases and J 4 bases; nucleotides not matched to a gene: 12. The CDR3 sequence: CSASWPGTSGALYEQYF. In nucleotides, the CDR3 is TGCAGTGCTAGTTGGCCCGGGACTAGCGGGGCTTTATACGAGCAGTACTTC.

The rearrangement links TRBV11-1 to TRBJ1-1; the D gene is possibly TRBD1 (5 bases). Germline assignment: CDR1 SGHAT and CDR2 FQDESV (reference sequence). Trimming cost V 5 bases and J 0 bases, with 16 bases left between them. CDR3 length: 16 amino acids. CDR3 coding DNA: TGTGCCAGCAGCCGGGACCCGGTGGGGATGAACACTGAAGCTTTCTTT. Protein sequence: CASSRDPVGMNTEAFF. The whole variable domain, remainder taken from reference TRBV11-1 and TRBJ1-1, is EAEVAQSPRYKITEKSQAVAFWCDPISGHATLYWYRQILGQGPELLVQFQDESVVDDSQLPKDRFSAERLKGVDSTLKIQPAELGDSAMYLCASSRDPVGMNTEAFFGQGTRLTVV.